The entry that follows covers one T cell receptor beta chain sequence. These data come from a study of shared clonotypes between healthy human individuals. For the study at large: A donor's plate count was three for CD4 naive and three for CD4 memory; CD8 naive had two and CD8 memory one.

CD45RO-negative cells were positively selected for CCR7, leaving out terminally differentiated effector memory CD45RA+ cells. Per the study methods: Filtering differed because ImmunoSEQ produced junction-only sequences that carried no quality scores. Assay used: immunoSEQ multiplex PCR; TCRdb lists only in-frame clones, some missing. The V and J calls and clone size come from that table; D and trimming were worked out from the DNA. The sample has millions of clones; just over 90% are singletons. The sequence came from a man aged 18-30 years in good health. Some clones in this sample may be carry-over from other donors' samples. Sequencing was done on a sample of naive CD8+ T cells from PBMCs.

CDR3 protein: CASSLEASGTDTQYF. The CDR3 DNA follows: TGTGCCAGCAGCTTAGAGGCTAGCGGCACAGATACGCAGTATTTT. The V and J genes are TRBV7-8 and TRBJ2-3; D possibly corresponds to TRBD2 (6 bases). The CDR3 is made up of 15 amino acids. Germline CDR1 reads SGHVS; CDR2 reads FQNEAQ. Trimming removed 1 base from V and 1 base from J, with 9 bases in between.